This entry lists 6 T cell receptor beta chains sequenced from one sample in a study of T-cell reconstitution after alpha-beta-depleted transplantation in children. A library of TCRbeta sequences, prepared with unique molecular identifiers, was generated. Using its own MiXCR run on the PCR reads, TCRdb lists one record per CDR3 protein. The sample lists about 610,000 distinct CDR3 sequences, under 12% occurring once. The sequencing used PBMCs from the stem cell graft donor, collected from the stem cell graft. The receptors were gathered from a human donor who donated a stem cell graft to a child with acute myeloid leukemia.

This clonotype occurred a few times. J is TRBJ1-1 and V is TRBV3-1; a possible D gene is TRBD1 (5 bases). This CDR3 has 12 amino acids. The ends were cut back, 7 bases at V and 7 bases at J, with 13 bases in the middle. Germline assignment: CDR1 LGHDT and CDR2 YNNKEL (reference sequence). This CDR3 reads CASTDRGGEAFF. In DNA, the CDR3 is TGTGCCAGCACCGACCGGGGGGGTGAAGCTTTCTTT.

The rearrangement links TRBV5-1 to TRBJ2-3; D is ambiguous. CDR1 SGHRS and CDR2 YFSETQ come from the germline V gene. CDR3 length equals 15 residues. V was trimmed by 0 bases and J by 3 bases, leaving 11 bases between them. The CDR3 here is CASSLELARTDTQYF. Written as DNA, the CDR3 is TGCGCCAGCAGCTTGGAATTGGCTAGAACAGATACGCAGTATTTT.

The rearrangement joins TRBV4-3 to TRBJ1-3; unclear D gene. This CDR3 is 14 amino acids long. V was pared by 0 bases and J by 7 bases, with 10 bases between. The germline V gene encodes CDR1 LGHNA and CDR2 YSLEER. CDR3 amino acids: CASSQDVRVNTIYF. The CDR3 DNA reads TGCGCCAGCAGCCAAGACGTCAGAGTCAACACCATATATTTT.

Comments on this clonotype: This could be a read error, since a much larger clone is one nucleotide away. The CDR3 does not close with the conserved phenylalanine or tryptophan, likely indicating a read error. The chain joins TRBV19 to TRBJ2-1, with D unresolved. This CDR3 spans 12 amino acids. With 1 base removed from V and 9 bases from J, the gap between germline ends came to 7 bases. Germline CDR1 and CDR2: LNHDA and SQIVND (reference sequence). This chain's CDR3 is CASSIGTSEQFS. The CDR3, as DNA: TGTGCCAGTAGTATAGGTACGAGTGAGCAGTTCTCC.

This clonotype was counted a few times. V usage is TRBV2 and J usage is TRBJ2-7; D perhaps matches TRBD2 (5 bases). The V end was cut by 7 bases, the J end by 5 bases, with 21 bases between. In germline, CDR1 is SNHLY, CDR2 FYNNEI. The CDR3 is 15 residues long. This CDR3 is CASNKIASMTNEQYF. In DNA, the CDR3 is TGTGCCAGCAATAAGATAGCCTCCATGACTAACGAGCAGTACTTC.

This clonotype came up many times. V is TRBV4-3 and J is TRBJ1-1; D is undetermined. Trimming pared 0 bases from V and 3 bases from J, leaving 17 bases between. The CDR3 runs 17 residues. The germline gives CDR1 LGHNA, CDR2 YSLEER. This CDR3 reads CASSQELLTSFHTEAFF. CDR3 nucleotide sequence: TGCGCCAGCAGCCAAGAACTGCTTACGAGTTTCCACACTGAAGCTTTCTTT.